One T cell receptor beta chain is described in this entry. These data come from a study of CD8 T cells in Susac syndrome. The germline V gene has CDR1 SEHNR and CDR2 FQNEAQ (reference sequence). This CDR3 has 14 amino acids. The V end lost 8 bases, the J end lost 0 bases, and 10 bases lay between the germline ends. Random hexamers were used to reverse transcribe an amount of roughly 0.45 to 1 ug RNA. An immunoSEQ multiplex PCR amplified TCR beta CDR3 over 54 Vbeta and 13 Jbeta. TCRdb reprocessed the immunoSEQ multiplex PCR reads via MiXCR and lists one record per CDR3 protein. The repertoire holds a few hundred thousand distinct CDR3 sequences, with approximately 95% as singletons.

The chain combines TRBV7-9 with TRBJ2-2; perhaps TRBD2 as D (6 bases). This clonotype was sampled from a human donor with multiple sclerosis. The sample was CD4+ T cells from PBMCs. CDR3: CASLQRANTGELFF. The DNA for the CDR3 is TGTGCCAGCTTACAGCGGGCGAACACCGGGGAGCTGTTTTTT.